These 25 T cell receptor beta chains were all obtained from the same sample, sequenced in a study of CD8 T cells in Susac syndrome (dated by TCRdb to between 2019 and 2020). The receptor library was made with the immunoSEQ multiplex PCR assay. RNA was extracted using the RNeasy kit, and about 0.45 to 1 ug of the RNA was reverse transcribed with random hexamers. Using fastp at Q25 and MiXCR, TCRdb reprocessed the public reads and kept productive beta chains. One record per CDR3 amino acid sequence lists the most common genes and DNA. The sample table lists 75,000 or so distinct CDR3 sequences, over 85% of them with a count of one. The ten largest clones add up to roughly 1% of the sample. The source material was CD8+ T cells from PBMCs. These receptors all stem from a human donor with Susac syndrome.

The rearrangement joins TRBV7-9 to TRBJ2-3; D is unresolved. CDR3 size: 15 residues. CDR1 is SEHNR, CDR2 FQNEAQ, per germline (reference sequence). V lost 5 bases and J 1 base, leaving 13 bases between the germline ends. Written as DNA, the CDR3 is TGTGCCAGCAGCCCATGGGAAGCCCGCACAGATACGCAGTATTTT. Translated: CASSPWEARTDTQYF.

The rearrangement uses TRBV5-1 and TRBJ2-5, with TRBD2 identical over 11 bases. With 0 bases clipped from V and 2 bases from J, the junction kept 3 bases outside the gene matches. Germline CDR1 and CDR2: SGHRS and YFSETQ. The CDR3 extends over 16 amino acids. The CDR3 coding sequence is TGCGCCAGCAGCTTGGCGGGACTAGCGGTACAAGAGACCCAGTACTTC. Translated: CASSLAGLAVQETQYF.

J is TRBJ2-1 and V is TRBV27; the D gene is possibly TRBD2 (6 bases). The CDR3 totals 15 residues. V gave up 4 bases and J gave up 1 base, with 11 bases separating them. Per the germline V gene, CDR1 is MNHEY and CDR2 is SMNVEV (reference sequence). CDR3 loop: CASSSLGTSYNEQFF. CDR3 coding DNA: TGTGCCAGCAGTTCATTGGGGACTTCCTACAATGAGCAGTTCTTC.

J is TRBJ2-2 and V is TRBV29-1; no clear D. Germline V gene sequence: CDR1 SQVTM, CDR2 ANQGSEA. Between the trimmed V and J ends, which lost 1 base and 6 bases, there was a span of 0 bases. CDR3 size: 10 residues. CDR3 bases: TGCAGCGTTGAAGCCGGGGAGCTGTTTTTT. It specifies CSVEAGELFF.

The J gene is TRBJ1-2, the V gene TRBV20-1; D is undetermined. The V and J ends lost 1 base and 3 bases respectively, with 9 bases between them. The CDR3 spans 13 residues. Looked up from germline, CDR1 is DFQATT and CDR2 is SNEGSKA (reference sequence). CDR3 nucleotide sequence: TGCAGTGCTAGAGCTGAGAGGGACTATGGCTACACCTTC. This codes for CSARAERDYGYTF.

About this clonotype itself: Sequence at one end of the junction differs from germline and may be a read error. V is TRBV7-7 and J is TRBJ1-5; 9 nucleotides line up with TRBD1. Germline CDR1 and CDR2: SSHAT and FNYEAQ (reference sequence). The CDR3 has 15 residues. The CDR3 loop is CASSLAWDRDQPQHF. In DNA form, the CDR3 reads TGTGCTAGCAGCTTAGCCTGGGACAGGGATCAGCCCCAGCATTTT.

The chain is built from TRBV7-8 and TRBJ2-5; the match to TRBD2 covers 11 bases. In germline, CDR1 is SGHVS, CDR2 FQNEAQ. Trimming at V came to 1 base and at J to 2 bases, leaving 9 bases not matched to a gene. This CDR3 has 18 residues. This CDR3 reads CASSLGLAGTATQETQYF. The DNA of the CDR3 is TGTGCCAGCAGCTTAGGACTAGCGGGGACTGCCACTCAAGAGACCCAGTACTTC.

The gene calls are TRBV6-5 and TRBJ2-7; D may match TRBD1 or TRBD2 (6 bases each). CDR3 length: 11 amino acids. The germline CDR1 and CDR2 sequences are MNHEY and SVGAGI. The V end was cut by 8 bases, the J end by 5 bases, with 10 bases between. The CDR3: CASEGGNEQYF. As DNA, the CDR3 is TGTGCCAGCGAAGGGGGGAACGAGCAGTACTTC.

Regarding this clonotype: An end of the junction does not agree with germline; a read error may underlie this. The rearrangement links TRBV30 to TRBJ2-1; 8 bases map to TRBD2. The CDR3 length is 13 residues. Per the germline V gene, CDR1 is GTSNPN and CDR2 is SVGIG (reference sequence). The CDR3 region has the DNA TGTGCCCGGAGTGGACTAGCTGGCAATGAGCAGTTCTTC. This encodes CARSGLAGNEQFF.

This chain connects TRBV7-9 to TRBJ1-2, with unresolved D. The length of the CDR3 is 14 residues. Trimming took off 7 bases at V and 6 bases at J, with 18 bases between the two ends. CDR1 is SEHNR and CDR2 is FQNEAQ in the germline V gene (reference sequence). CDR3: CASNPPGERDGYTF. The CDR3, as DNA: TGTGCCAGCAACCCTCCCGGGGAGAGGGATGGCTACACCTTC.

The CDR3 is CASHGPSGGEQYF. The CDR3 DNA reads as TGTGCCAGCCACGGACCCTCCGGGGGGGAGCAGTACTTC. The genes are TRBV28 and TRBJ2-7, with TRBD2 identical over 7 bases. Per germline, CDR1 MDHEN and CDR2 SYDVKM. This CDR3 is built from 13 residues. The trim removed 8 bases at V and 7 bases at J, leaving 11 bases unmatched.

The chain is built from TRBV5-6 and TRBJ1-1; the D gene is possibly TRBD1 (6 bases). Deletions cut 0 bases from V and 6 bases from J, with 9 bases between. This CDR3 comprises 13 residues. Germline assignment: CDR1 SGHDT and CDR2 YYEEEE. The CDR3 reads CASSLGRTAEAFF. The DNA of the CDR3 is TGTGCCAGCAGCTTGGGGCGGACAGCTGAAGCTTTCTTT. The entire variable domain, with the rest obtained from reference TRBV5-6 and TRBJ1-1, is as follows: DAGVTQSPTHLIKTRGQQVTLRCSPKSGHDTVSWYQQALGQGPQFIFQYYEEEERQRGNFPDRFSGHQFPNYSSELNVNALLLGDSALYLCASSLGRTAEAFFGQGTRLTVV.

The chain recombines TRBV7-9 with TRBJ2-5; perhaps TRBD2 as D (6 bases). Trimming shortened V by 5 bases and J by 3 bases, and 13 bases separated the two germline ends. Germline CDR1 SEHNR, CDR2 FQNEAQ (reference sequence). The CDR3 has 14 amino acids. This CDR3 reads CASSGDFKKETQYF. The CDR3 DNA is TGTGCCAGCAGCGGGGACTTCAAGAAAGAGACCCAGTACTTC.

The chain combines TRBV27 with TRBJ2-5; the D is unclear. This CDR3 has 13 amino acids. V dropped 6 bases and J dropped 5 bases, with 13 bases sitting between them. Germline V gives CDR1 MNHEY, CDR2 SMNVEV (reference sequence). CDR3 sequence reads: CASSLRGRETQYF. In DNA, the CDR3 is TGTGCCAGCAGCCTACGCGGCCGGGAGACCCAGTACTTC.

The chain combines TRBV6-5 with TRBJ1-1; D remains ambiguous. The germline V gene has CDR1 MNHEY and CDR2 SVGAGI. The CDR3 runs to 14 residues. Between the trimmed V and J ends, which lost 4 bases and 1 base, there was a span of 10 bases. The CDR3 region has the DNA TGTGCCAGCAGTTTCACGCCAAAGAACACTGAAGCTTTCTTT. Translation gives CASSFTPKNTEAFF.

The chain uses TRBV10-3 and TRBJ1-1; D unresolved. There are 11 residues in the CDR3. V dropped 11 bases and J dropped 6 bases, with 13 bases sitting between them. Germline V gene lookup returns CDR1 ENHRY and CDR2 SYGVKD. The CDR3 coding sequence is TGTGCCGGCGAGCAGAATGCTGAAGCTTTCTTT. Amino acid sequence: CAGEQNAEAFF.

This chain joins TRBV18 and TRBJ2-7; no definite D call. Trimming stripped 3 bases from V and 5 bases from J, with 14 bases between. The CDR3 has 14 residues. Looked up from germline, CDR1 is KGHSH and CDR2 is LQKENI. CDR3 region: CASSPVERADEQYF. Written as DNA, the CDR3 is TGTGCCAGCTCACCTGTGGAAAGGGCCGACGAGCAGTACTTC.

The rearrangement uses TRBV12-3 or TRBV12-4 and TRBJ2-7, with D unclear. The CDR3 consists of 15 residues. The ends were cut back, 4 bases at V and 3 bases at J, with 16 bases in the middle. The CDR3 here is CASSSRHNGDYEQYF. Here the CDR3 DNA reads TGTGCCAGCAGTTCCCGACACAATGGGGACTACGAGCAGTACTTC.

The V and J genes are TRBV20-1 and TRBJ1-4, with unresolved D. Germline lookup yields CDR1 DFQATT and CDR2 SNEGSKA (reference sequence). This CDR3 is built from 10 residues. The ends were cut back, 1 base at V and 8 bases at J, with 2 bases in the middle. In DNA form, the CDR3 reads TGCAGTGCTAGAGGCGAAAAACTGTTTTTT. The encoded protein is CSARGEKLFF.

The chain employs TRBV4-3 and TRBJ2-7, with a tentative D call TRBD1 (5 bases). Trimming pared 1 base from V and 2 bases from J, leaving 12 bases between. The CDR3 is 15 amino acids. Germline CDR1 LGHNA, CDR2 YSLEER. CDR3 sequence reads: CASSQGSGLTYEQYF. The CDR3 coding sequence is TGCGCCAGCAGCCAAGGTTCAGGGTTAACCTACGAGCAGTACTTC.

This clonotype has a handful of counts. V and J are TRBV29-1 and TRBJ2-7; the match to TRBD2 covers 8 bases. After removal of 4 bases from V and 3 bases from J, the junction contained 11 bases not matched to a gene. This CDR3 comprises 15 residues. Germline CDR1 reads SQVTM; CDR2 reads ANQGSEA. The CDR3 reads CSVGGGQGRGYEQYF. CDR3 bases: TGCAGCGTTGGCGGGGGGCAGGGACGGGGCTACGAGCAGTACTTC.

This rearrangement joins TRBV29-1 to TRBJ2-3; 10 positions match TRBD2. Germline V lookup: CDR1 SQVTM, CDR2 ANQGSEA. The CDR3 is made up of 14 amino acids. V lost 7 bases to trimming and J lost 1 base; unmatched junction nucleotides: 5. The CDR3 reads CSGGLAVGTDTQYF. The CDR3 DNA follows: TGCAGCGGAGGACTAGCGGTAGGCACAGATACGCAGTATTTT.

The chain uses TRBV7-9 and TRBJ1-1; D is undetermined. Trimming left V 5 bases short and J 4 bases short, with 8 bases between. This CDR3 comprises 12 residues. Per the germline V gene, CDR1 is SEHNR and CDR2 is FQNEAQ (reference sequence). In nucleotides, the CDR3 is TGTGCCAGCAGCGACTCGACCACTGAAGCTTTCTTT. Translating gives CASSDSTTEAFF.

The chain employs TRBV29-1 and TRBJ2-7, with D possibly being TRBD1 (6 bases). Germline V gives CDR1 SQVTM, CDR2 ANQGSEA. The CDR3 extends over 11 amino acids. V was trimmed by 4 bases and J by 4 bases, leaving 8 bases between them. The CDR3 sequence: CSVGTGYEQYF. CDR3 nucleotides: TGCAGCGTTGGTACAGGGTACGAGCAGTACTTC.

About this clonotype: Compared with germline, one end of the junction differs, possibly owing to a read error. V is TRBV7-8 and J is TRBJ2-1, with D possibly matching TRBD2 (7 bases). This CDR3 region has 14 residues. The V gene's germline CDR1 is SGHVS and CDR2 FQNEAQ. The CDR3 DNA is TGTGCCAGCCGCTTAGGGGGAGGGCCGAGGGAGCAGTTCTTC. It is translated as CASRLGGGPREQFF.